This TCR beta chain was sequenced in a study of identical twins. CDR1 is SGHVS, CDR2 FNYEAQ, per germline. V dropped 0 bases and J dropped 6 bases, with 15 bases sitting between them. This CDR3 region has 16 residues. This clonotype was detected only a few times. What it recognizes is unknown. Study findings and constraints: The analysis was cross-sectional rather than longitudinal within donors. Insertion counts were lower in abundant cord blood beta clonotypes, a trend that memory repertoires did not show.

Template switching, a step in the protocol, added a universal primer site, and cDNA carried unique molecular identifiers. TCRdb re-called the 5' RACE reads with MiXCR, one entry per CDR3 protein. The table includes roughly 1,500,000 distinct CDR3 sequences, around 33% detected once. The chain couples TRBV7-6 to TRBJ2-1; a weak D match, TRBD1 (6 bases). The sample taken for sequencing was cord blood. This TCR came from a newborn girl in good health. The CDR3 reads CASSLAGARFANEQFF. The DNA of the CDR3 is TGTGCCAGCAGCTTAGCGGGGGCGCGATTCGCCAATGAGCAGTTCTTC.